A single sample gave rise to the 28 T cell receptor beta chains below, sequenced in a study of T cell changes during pregnancy in multiple sclerosis. Repertoires were generated with immunoSEQ multiplex PCR, while TCRdb's copy carries only in-frame clones and drops some. This sample has approximately 85,000 clones; approximately 90% occur once, and the top ten carry approximately 2.5%. The sample consisted of peripheral blood, taken in the first trimester of pregnancy. The receptor source for this set is a female donor with multiple sclerosis, enrolled in a pregnancy study.

The chain has TRBV28 and TRBJ1-4; D uncertain. The CDR3 extends over 15 amino acids. Per germline, CDR1 MDHEN and CDR2 SYDVKM. V lost 3 bases, J lost 4 bases, and 12 bases lay in between. The CDR3 sequence: CASSFWGEGNEKLFF. The CDR3 bases are TGTGCCAGCAGTTTTTGGGGAGAGGGTAATGAAAAACTGTTTTTT.

V gene TRBV18 combines with J gene TRBJ1-1; D remains unclear. This CDR3 comprises 12 residues. V lost 8 bases to trimming and J lost 3 bases, with 10 bases between them. Looked up from germline, CDR1 is KGHSH and CDR2 is LQKENI. CDR3 in DNA: TGTGCCAGCAACGGGGTTGACACTGAAGCTTTCTTT. Protein product: CASNGVDTEAFF. Together with reference TRBV18 and TRBJ1-1, the CDR3 gives the full variable domain: NAGVMQNPRHLVRRRGQEARLRCSPMKGHSHVYWYRQLPEEGLKFMVYLQKENIIDESGMPKERFSAEFPKEGPSILRIQQVVRGDSAAYFCASNGVDTEAFFGQGTRLTVV.

This clone was recorded only once. The chain has TRBV10-3 and TRBJ1-5; D remains unclear. Per the germline V gene, CDR1 is ENHRY and CDR2 is SYGVKD. V was cut by 6 bases and J by 3 bases, with 6 bases left in between. The CDR3 is 12 residues long. For the CDR3, the DNA is TGTGCCATCAGGGCAGACAATCAGCCCCAGCATTTT. Its protein product is CAIRADNQPQHF.

The chain couples TRBV18 to TRBJ2-5; 11 nucleotides match TRBD1. Germline V gene data show CDR1 as KGHSH and CDR2 as LQKENI. V dropped 4 bases and J dropped 4; count of bases not matched to a gene: 8. CDR3 length equals 16 residues. The CDR3 nucleotides read TGTGCCAGCTCACTAACTTCCGGGACAGGGGGAGAGACCCAGTACTTC. Amino acid sequence: CASSLTSGTGGETQYF.

The V and J genes are TRBV6-6 and TRBJ2-2; D possibly corresponds to TRBD1 (5 bases). V was pared by 6 bases and J by 4 bases, with 9 bases between. Germline V CDR1 and CDR2: MNHNY, SVGAGI (reference sequence). The CDR3 is made up of 13 amino acids. The CDR3 spells CASSVRGTGELFF. The CDR3 region has the DNA TGTGCCAGCAGCGTTAGGGGCACCGGGGAGCTGTTTTTT.

This clone was counted a single time. The chain employs TRBV28 and TRBJ1-2; the D is unclear. The CDR3 totals 15 residues. Deletions cut 1 base from V and 0 bases from J, with 9 bases between. The V gene's germline CDR1 is MDHEN and CDR2 SYDVKM. The CDR3 DNA is TGTGCCAGCAGTTTATACCCGGGAGCTAACTATGGCTACACCTTC. This codes for CASSLYPGANYGYTF.

The chain employs TRBV7-3 and TRBJ2-3; 8 bases align to TRBD2. This CDR3 contains 15 residues. Germline V CDR1 and CDR2: SGHTA, FQGTGA. The V and J ends lost 3 bases and 3 bases, in that order; junction bases with no gene match: 5. The CDR3 DNA reads TGTGCCAGCAGCTTTCGAGCGGGGGATACAGATACGCAGTATTTT. Protein: CASSFRAGDTDTQYF.

The chain combines TRBV19 with TRBJ1-6; 9 bases line up with TRBD1. Germline CDR1 and CDR2: LNHDA and SQIVND (reference sequence). With 5 bases clipped from V and 7 bases from J, the junction kept 3 bases outside the gene matches. The CDR3 covers 14 residues. Here the CDR3 reads CASSSGQGNSPLHF. Written as DNA, the CDR3 is TGTGCCAGTAGTTCGGGACAGGGAAATTCACCCCTCCACTTT.

V gene TRBV19 combines with J gene TRBJ1-4, with a tentative D call TRBD1 (6 bases). The CDR3 length is 14 residues. CDR1 is LNHDA, CDR2 SQIVND, per germline (reference sequence). V was trimmed by 7 bases and J by 1 base, leaving 10 bases between them. CDR3 nucleotide sequence: TGTGCCAGTAAGCGGACAGAAACTAATGAAAAACTGTTTTTT. It specifies CASKRTETNEKLFF.

The V gene is TRBV15, the J gene TRBJ1-5; the D gene is possibly TRBD1 (6 bases). This CDR3 is 14 amino acids long. The germline gives CDR1 LNHNV, CDR2 YYDKDF (reference sequence). Trimming cost V 5 bases and J 7 bases, with 15 bases left between them. The CDR3 DNA follows: TGTGCCACCAGCGGGGAACAGGGTCAACAGCCCCAGCATTTT. As protein: CATSGEQGQQPQHF.

The chain is built from TRBV9 and TRBJ2-3, with 9 bases matching TRBD2. Germline V gives CDR1 SGDLS, CDR2 YYNGEE. This CDR3 comprises 14 residues. V dropped 2 bases and J dropped 4; count of bases not matched to a gene: 2. CDR3 sequence reads: CASSVRGGPDTQYF. Here the CDR3 DNA reads TGTGCCAGCAGCGTGCGGGGGGGCCCAGATACGCAGTATTTT.

In its sample, this clone was seen a few times. The chain combines TRBV5-8 with TRBJ1-1; D call uncertain. This CDR3 has 11 residues. CDR1 and CDR2 (germline): SGHTS, YDEGEE. V was cut by 1 base and J by 7 bases, with 5 bases left in between. DNA for the CDR3: TGTGCCAGCAGCTTGTTCAATGAAGCTTTCTTT. Translating gives CASSLFNEAFF.

J is TRBJ2-1 and V is TRBV6-6; maybe TRBD1 (6 bases). With 5 bases removed from V and 8 bases from J, the gap between germline ends came to 16 bases. The CDR3 is 14 amino acids. The germline gives CDR1 MNHNY, CDR2 SVGAGI (reference sequence). This chain's CDR3 is CASSTNLQGHEQFF. The CDR3, as DNA: TGTGCCAGCAGTACTAACCTACAGGGCCATGAGCAGTTCTTC.

The chain is built from TRBV7-8 and TRBJ1-1; 7 nucleotides line up with TRBD1. The CDR3 consists of 18 residues. The germline CDR1 and CDR2 sequences are SGHVS and FQNEAQ. Trimming cost V 5 bases and J 0 bases; bases outside gene matches: 15. The CDR3 here is CASSPSERGRIMNTEAFF. The CDR3 nucleotides are TGTGCCAGCAGCCCCTCGGAGAGGGGGCGCATAATGAACACTGAAGCTTTCTTT.

This chain uses TRBV28 with TRBJ2-2, with 11 positions matching TRBD2. Germline-derived CDR1 and CDR2 are MDHEN and SYDVKM. The CDR3 has 18 amino acids. V lost 2 bases and J lost 5; bases outside the gene matches: 10. The CDR3 nucleotides are TGTGCCAGCAGTTTAGGGCGTCTAGCGGGAGGAGTTACCGGGGAGCTGTTTTTT. The encoded protein is CASSLGRLAGGVTGELFF.

The chain combines TRBV6-1 with TRBJ1-2; 11 bases match TRBD1. This CDR3 contains 15 residues. Germline V gives CDR1 MNHNS, CDR2 SASEGT. V shed 3 bases, J shed 4 bases, and the junction held 4 bases outside the gene matches. DNA of the CDR3: TGTGCCAGCAGTGATCGGACAGGGGGCGGCTATGGCTACACCTTC. Translating gives CASSDRTGGGYGYTF.

The chain couples TRBV6-1 to TRBJ2-7, with D possibly TRBD1 on 6 matching bases. This CDR3 has 14 amino acids. Germline assignment: CDR1 MNHNS and CDR2 SASEGT. V lost 10 bases and J 0 bases, leaving 16 bases between the germline ends. CDR3 region: CATLLTGISYEQYF. The DNA for the CDR3 is TGTGCCACTCTACTGACAGGCATCTCCTACGAGCAGTACTTC.

The chain is built from TRBV5-1 and TRBJ2-5, with 10 bases lining up with TRBD2. The CDR3 spans 17 residues. V lost 2 bases, J lost 2 bases, and 9 bases stayed unmatched. CDR1 and CDR2 (germline): SGHRS, YFSETQ. The CDR3 DNA reads as TGCGCCAGCAGCTTTGGGCTAGCGGGGGCCCTACAAGAGACCCAGTACTTC. Amino acid sequence: CASSFGLAGALQETQYF.

The rearrangement uses TRBV5-1 and TRBJ2-7; D not resolved. The germline gives CDR1 SGHRS, CDR2 YFSETQ. The CDR3 is made up of 14 amino acids. V dropped 4 bases and J dropped 0 bases, with 11 bases sitting between them. Written as DNA, the CDR3 is TGCGCCAGCAGCGCGACGGCAGGCTCCTACGAGCAGTACTTC. Protein sequence: CASSATAGSYEQYF.

The gene calls are TRBV14 and TRBJ1-6; D is possibly TRBD1 (5 bases). Trimming cost V 3 bases and J 9 bases, with 9 bases left between them. Germline loops: CDR1 SGHDN, CDR2 FVKESK. The CDR3 loop spans 13 amino acids. The CDR3, as DNA: TGTGCCAGCAGCCAGCTTCAGGGTTCACCCCTCCACTTT. Encoded protein: CASSQLQGSPLHF.

V gene TRBV7-2 combines with J gene TRBJ2-1, with 7 bases fitting TRBD1. This CDR3 comprises 14 residues. Germline CDR1 SGHTA, CDR2 FQGNSA. The V and J ends lost 0 bases and 7 bases, in that order; junction bases with no gene match: 3. This CDR3 is CASSLAYRGNEQFF. In DNA, the CDR3 is TGTGCCAGCAGCTTAGCGTACAGGGGTAATGAGCAGTTCTTC.

The V and J genes are TRBV6-1 and TRBJ2-3, with no clear D. Looked up from germline, CDR1 is MNHNS and CDR2 is SASEGT. The CDR3 has 13 amino acids. V lost 6 bases and J lost 3, with 10 bases in between. The CDR3 here is CASRADTTDTQYF. For the CDR3, the DNA is TGTGCCAGCAGGGCCGACACAACAGATACGCAGTATTTT.

V gene TRBV7-8 combines with J gene TRBJ2-1; the match to TRBD2 covers 10 bases. V was clipped by 4 bases and J by 4 bases; unmatched bases: 4. This CDR3 is 15 amino acids long. CDR1 SGHVS and CDR2 FQNEAQ come from the germline V gene. The CDR3 DNA reads TGTGCCAGCAGCTCCAGCGGGAGGGTTTACAATGAGCAGTTCTTC. As protein: CASSSSGRVYNEQFF.

J is TRBJ2-3 and V is TRBV15; TRBD1 is a possible D gene (5 bases). V lost 4 bases and J lost 6, with 14 bases in between. Germline CDR1 and CDR2: LNHNV and YYDKDF (reference sequence). The CDR3 has 14 amino acids. DNA of the CDR3: TGTGCCACCAGCACCGGTAGGGGCCCGGATACGCAGTATTTT. This sequence encodes CATSTGRGPDTQYF.

The V gene is TRBV19, the J gene TRBJ1-5; 7 bases fit TRBD1. J gave up 3 bases and V 6 bases, and 11 bases lay outside the gene matches. CDR3 size: 16 residues. Looked up from germline, CDR1 is LNHDA and CDR2 is SQIVND (reference sequence). This chain's CDR3 is CASSRFGGQSNQPQHF. CDR3 sequence (DNA): TGTGCCAGTAGCCGATTCGGGGGACAGTCCAATCAGCCCCAGCATTTT.

This clone was seen only a few times. The chain uses TRBV4-2 and TRBJ2-7, with 7 nucleotides matching TRBD2. This CDR3 comprises 13 residues. CDR1 LGHNA and CDR2 YNFKEQ come from the germline V gene. V lost 6 bases, J lost 6 bases, and 8 bases stayed unmatched. This CDR3 reads CASRADGGVEQYF. The CDR3 DNA is TGTGCCAGCAGGGCTGATGGGGGGGTCGAGCAGTACTTC.

The chain combines TRBV9 with TRBJ1-3; D not certain. The CDR3 has 14 amino acids. CDR1 is SGDLS and CDR2 is YYNGEE in the germline V gene. Trimming cost V 2 bases and J 3 bases, with 9 bases left between them. CDR3 sequence: CASSVAGNGNTIYF. CDR3 coding DNA: TGTGCCAGCAGCGTGGCAGGAAATGGAAACACCATATATTTT. Filled out from reference TRBV9 and TRBJ1-3, the complete variable domain reads DSGVTQTPKHLITATGQRVTLRCSPRSGDLSVYWYQQSLDQGLQFLIQYYNGEERAKGNILERFSAQQFPDLHSELNLSSLELGDSALYFCASSVAGNGNTIYFGEGSWLTVV.

The rearrangement joins TRBV7-9 to TRBJ2-7; TRBD1 might be the D (6 bases). V shed 4 bases and J shed 3 bases, with 16 bases lying between them. Per the germline V gene, CDR1 is SEHNR and CDR2 is FQNEAQ (reference sequence). The CDR3 runs to 15 residues. The CDR3, as DNA: TGTGCCAGCAGCTCTAGCCAAACAGGGTACTACGAGCAGTACTTC. Translated, it gives CASSSSQTGYYEQYF.